One sample yielded the 19 T cell receptor beta chains listed below, sequenced in a study of blood T cell repertoires in COVID-19. Sequencing was performed with immunoSEQ multiplex PCR; in TCRdb, only in-frame clones are kept and a portion is missing. The profile shows 180,000 or so clones, roughly four fifths of them singletons. Sequenced sample: peripheral blood. The source of these receptors is a man aged 50-59 years who had recovered from COVID-19.

The chain joins TRBV9 to TRBJ2-1; 7 nucleotides match TRBD2. Germline CDR1 is SGDLS and CDR2 is YYNGEE. V shed 3 bases and J 0 bases; nucleotides not matched to a gene: 9. CDR3 size: 17 residues. The CDR3 DNA reads TGTGCCAGCAGCGAGAACCGACTAGCTTCCTCCTACAATGAGCAGTTCTTC. Translation: CASSENRLASSYNEQFF.

This clone was seen only a few times. This sequence joins TRBV29-1 and TRBJ1-1; unclear D gene. The germline CDR1 and CDR2 sequences are SQVTM and ANQGSEA. There are 13 residues in the CDR3. V was pared by 4 bases and J by 1 base, with 10 bases between. CDR3 bases: TGCAGCGTTGGGGCAGGAGGGAACACTGAAGCTTTCTTT. This codes for CSVGAGGNTEAFF. The full variable domain, in which reference TRBV29-1 and TRBJ1-1 provide the parts outside the CDR3, is SAVISQKPSRDICQRGTSLTIQCQVDSQVTMMFWYRQQPGQSLTLIATANQGSEATYESGFVIDKFPISRPNLTFSTLTVSNMSPEDSSIYLCSVGAGGNTEAFFGQGTRLTVV.

The chain combines TRBV12-5 with TRBJ2-5; a possible D gene is TRBD1 (6 bases). Germline CDR1 reads LGHNT; CDR2 reads FRNRAP. The CDR3 runs to 13 residues. V was cut by 0 bases and J by 5 bases, with 7 bases left in between. CDR3 in amino acids: CASGLVTGETQYF. The CDR3 nucleotides read TGTGCTAGTGGTTTGGTAACAGGGGAGACCCAGTACTTC.

The chain recombines TRBV5-1 with TRBJ1-2, with D perhaps matching TRBD1 (5 bases). The V end lost 4 bases, the J end lost 6 bases, and 16 bases lay between the germline ends. The CDR3 totals 14 residues. The germline gives CDR1 SGHRS, CDR2 YFSETQ. CDR3 sequence: CASSPGDGRHGYTF. The DNA of the CDR3 is TGCGCCAGCAGCCCGGGGGACGGAAGGCATGGCTACACCTTC.

This chain connects TRBV6-5 to TRBJ2-1; D might be TRBD2 (5 bases). Germline CDR1 is MNHEY and CDR2 is SVGAGI. The CDR3 is 15 residues long. V was shortened by 0 bases and J by 9 bases, with 15 bases between the two germline ends. CDR3 sequence (DNA): TGTGCCAGCAGTTACTCGATGGAGGTCGTGCGTGAGCAGTTCTTC. The encoded protein is CASSYSMEVVREQFF.

As regards this clone: A much bigger clone sits one base away, suggesting this may be a read error. The chain recombines TRBV29-1 with TRBJ2-2; 7 bases map to TRBD1. J was trimmed by 2 bases and V by 6 bases; bases with no gene match: 12. Per germline, CDR1 SQVTM and CDR2 ANQGSEA. The CDR3 has 16 amino acids. In nucleotides, the CDR3 is TGCAGCGTGGCTACTACAGGGGCCCCAAACACCGGGGAGCTGTTTTTT. Residues: CSVATTGAPNTGELFF.

The rearrangement links TRBV12-3 or TRBV12-4 to TRBJ1-1, with D unclear. The CDR3 length is 13 residues. The ends were cut back, 7 bases at V and 0 bases at J, with 9 bases in the middle. The CDR3 protein is CASTIAMNTEAFF. The CDR3 nucleotides read TGTGCCAGCACGATAGCGATGAACACTGAAGCTTTCTTT.

The gene calls are TRBV7-9 and TRBJ2-1; TRBD2 agrees at 11 bases. Germline loops: CDR1 SEHNR, CDR2 FQNEAQ (reference sequence). Trimming cost V 4 bases and J 3 bases; bases outside gene matches: 2. The CDR3 length is 15 residues. CDR3 sequence: CASSSSGGYYNEQFF. The CDR3 region has the DNA TGTGCCAGCAGCTCTAGCGGGGGGTACTACAATGAGCAGTTCTTC.

The chain is built from TRBV5-4 and TRBJ2-5; no definite D call. This CDR3 is 13 amino acids long. Trimming removed 0 bases at V and 1 base at J, with 4 bases between. Germline V gene lookup returns CDR1 SGHNT and CDR2 YYREEE (reference sequence). The CDR3 reads CASSLGLQETQYF. In DNA form, the CDR3 reads TGTGCCAGCAGCTTGGGGCTCCAAGAGACCCAGTACTTC.

The chain recombines TRBV20-1 with TRBJ2-1, with TRBD2 matching over 9 bases. This CDR3 is 19 amino acids long. After removal of 4 bases from V and 0 bases from J, the junction contained 16 bases not matched to a gene. Germline loops: CDR1 DFQATT, CDR2 SNEGSKA (reference sequence). The CDR3 bases are TGCAGTGCTAATGAGGATGTCCTAGCGGGAATTAGCTCCTACAATGAGCAGTTCTTC. It is translated as CSANEDVLAGISSYNEQFF.

This clone was seen more than once but under ten times. The J gene is TRBJ2-2, the V gene TRBV5-4; D unclear. Germline lookup yields CDR1 SGHNT and CDR2 YYREEE (reference sequence). The CDR3 has 17 residues. Trimming removed 1 base from V and 0 bases from J, with 13 bases in between. In DNA form, the CDR3 reads TGTGCCAGCAGCTTGAGTCTCGGCAGGCCGAACACCGGGGAGCTGTTTTTT. Amino acids: CASSLSLGRPNTGELFF.

The rearrangement links TRBV27 to TRBJ2-1, with 11 bases fitting TRBD2. Germline CDR1 MNHEY, CDR2 SMNVEV (reference sequence). V trimming: 0 bases; J trimming: 0 bases; junction bases outside the gene matches: 10. CDR3 size: 20 residues. The DNA for the CDR3 is TGTGCCAGCAGTTTATCGGGTAGCGGGAGGGTATGGGACTCCTACAATGAGCAGTTCTTC. As protein: CASSLSGSGRVWDSYNEQFF.

J is TRBJ1-4 and V is TRBV30; D is uncertain. Germline V gene sequence: CDR1 GTSNPN, CDR2 SVGIG (reference sequence). CDR3 size: 15 residues. The germline V and J ends were trimmed by 1 base and 0 bases, with 9 bases remaining between them. CDR3 coding DNA: TGTGCCTGGAGTGGGTGGAGAGCAACTAATGAAAAACTGTTTTTT. It specifies CAWSGWRATNEKLFF. The complete variable domain, with remaining parts taken from reference TRBV30 and TRBJ1-4, reads SQTIHQWPATLVQPVGSPLSLECTVEGTSNPNLYWYRQAAGRGLQLLFYSVGIGQISSEVPQNLSASRPQDRQFILSSKKLLLSDSGFYLCAWSGWRATNEKLFFGSGTQLSVL.

This chain connects TRBV29-1 to TRBJ2-1; D may be TRBD1 (5 bases). V was clipped by 6 bases and J by 2 bases, with 14 bases between them. Germline V gene data show CDR1 as SQVTM and CDR2 as ANQGSEA. The CDR3 loop spans 14 amino acids. CDR3 bases: TGCAGCGTAAGGAGACAGCTACCCTACAATGAGCAGTTCTTC. Its protein is CSVRRQLPYNEQFF.

The genes are TRBV7-3 and TRBJ2-1; 10 bases fit TRBD2. Germline values: CDR1 SGHTA, CDR2 FQGTGA. V lost 3 bases to trimming and J lost 10 bases; unmatched junction nucleotides: 6. This CDR3 region has 14 residues. The CDR3: CASSLGLAGVEQFF. In nucleotides, the CDR3 is TGTGCCAGCAGCTTGGGGCTAGCGGGAGTGGAGCAGTTCTTC.

This chain links TRBV27 with TRBJ2-5; the D is unclear. CDR1 is MNHEY, CDR2 SMNVEV, per germline (reference sequence). The CDR3 length is 13 residues. The ends were cut back, 6 bases at V and 9 bases at J, with 17 bases in the middle. The CDR3 sequence: CASRSHRLASQYF. The CDR3 DNA reads TGTGCCAGCAGATCTCACCGATTGGCATCCCAGTACTTC.

The V gene is TRBV2, the J gene TRBJ2-1, with D possibly being TRBD2 (5 bases). The ends were cut back, 5 bases at V and 4 bases at J, with 24 bases in the middle. This CDR3 has 18 amino acids. The germline V gene encodes CDR1 SNHLY and CDR2 FYNNEI. In nucleotides, the CDR3 is TGTGCCAGCAGTCTTAATCTAGCTACACCCTCCTTTTACAATGAGCAGTTCTTC. It encodes CASSLNLATPSFYNEQFF. Full variable domain (missing parts from reference TRBV2 and TRBJ2-1): EPEVTQTPSHQVTQMGQEVILRCVPISNHLYFYWYRQILGQKVEFLVSFYNNEISEKSEIFDDQFSVERPDGSNFTLKIRSTKLEDSAMYFCASSLNLATPSFYNEQFFGPGTRLTVL.

The chain links TRBV2 to TRBJ2-4; 9 bases agree with TRBD1. V trimming: 5 bases; J trimming: 16 bases; junction bases outside the gene matches: 9. The germline V gene has CDR1 SNHLY and CDR2 FYNNEI. The CDR3 is made up of 12 amino acids. The CDR3 bases are TGTGCCAGCAGTTATAGCCGGGACAGGGATTACTTC. As protein: CASSYSRDRDYF.

The chain has TRBV9 and TRBJ2-3; 7 nucleotides align to TRBD2. V shed 0 bases and J 4 bases; nucleotides not matched to a gene: 5. Germline CDR1 reads SGDLS; CDR2 reads YYNGEE. This CDR3 has 15 amino acids. In DNA form, the CDR3 reads TGTGCCAGCAGCGTAGGGGTAGCGGGTTCAGATACGCAGTATTTT. Translated: CASSVGVAGSDTQYF.